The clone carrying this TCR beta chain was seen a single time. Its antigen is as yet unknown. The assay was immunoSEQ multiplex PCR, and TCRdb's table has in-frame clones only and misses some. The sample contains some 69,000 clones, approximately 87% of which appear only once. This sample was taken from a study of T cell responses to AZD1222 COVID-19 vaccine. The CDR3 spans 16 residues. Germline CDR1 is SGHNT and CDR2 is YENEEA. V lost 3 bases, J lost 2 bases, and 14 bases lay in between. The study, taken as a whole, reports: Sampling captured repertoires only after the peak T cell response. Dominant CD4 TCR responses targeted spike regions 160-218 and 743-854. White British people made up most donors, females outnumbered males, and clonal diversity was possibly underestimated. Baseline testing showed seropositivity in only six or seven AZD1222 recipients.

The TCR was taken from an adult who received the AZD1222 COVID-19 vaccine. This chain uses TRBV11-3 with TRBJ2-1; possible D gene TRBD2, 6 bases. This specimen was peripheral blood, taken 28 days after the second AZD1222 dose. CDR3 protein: CASSFSPDYPYNEQFF. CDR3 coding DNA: TGTGCCAGCAGCTTTTCACCGGACTACCCCTACAATGAGCAGTTCTTC. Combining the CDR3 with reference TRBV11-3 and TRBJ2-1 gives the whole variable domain EAGVVQSPRYKIIEKKQPVAFWCNPISGHNTLYWYLQNLGQGPELLIRYENEEAVDDSQLPKDRFSAERLKGVDSTLKIQPAELGDSAVYLCASSFSPDYPYNEQFFGPGTRLTVL.